Sequencing of this TCR beta chain was carried out in a study of vaccination and CD4 T cells after COVID-19. About the study: Post-vaccine sampling followed dose two by a median roughly 70 days (range 14 to 241). Control cultures received a CEFX pool, an HIV-1 Nef pool, or no peptide.

On this clonotype itself: No antigen is known for it.

Sequencing of the DNA from cultured CD4+ T cells was carried out with the Oncomine TCR Beta short-read assay. MiXCR, applied by TCRdb to the PCR reads, yields one record per CDR3 protein. Among 17,000 or so distinct CDR3 sequences listed, around 59% were seen once. The CDR3 runs to 17 residues. Germline assignment: CDR1 SGHTA and CDR2 FQGNSA. V lost 4 bases and J lost 0; bases outside the gene matches: 9. Treatment in this sample: roughly ten-day PBMC culture with coronavirus spike peptide pools or control peptides (ViraFEST assay). The genes are TRBV7-2 and TRBJ2-3; TRBD2 aligns across 8 bases. The sequencing used CD4+ T cells from blood, cultured in vitro, collected after SARS-CoV-2 vaccination. The origin of this receptor is a human donor who had recovered from COVID-19. The CDR3 DNA follows: TGTGCCAGCAGCTCGAATTTACTAGCGGCCAGCACAGATACGCAGTATTTT. Translation: CASSSNLLAASTDTQYF.